Included here is one T cell receptor beta chain sequence, with context. Its antigen is currently unknown. In germline, CDR1 is GTSNPN, CDR2 SVGIG (reference sequence). The CDR3 is 15 amino acids. V was pared by 0 bases and J by 1 base, with 12 bases between. The protocol was immunoSEQ multiplex PCR, while the TCRdb copy is restricted to in-frame clones and leaves out a portion. The sample has 85,000 to 110,000 clones; around 92% are singletons. The sample originates from a study of T cell responses to AZD1222 COVID-19 vaccine. The study's findings and limits: After the peak T cell response, and only then, were repertoires sampled.

The sequencing here drew on peripheral blood, taken on day 0 of AZD1222 vaccination. This clonotype was obtained from an adult in good health. The J gene is TRBJ1-1, the V gene TRBV30, with TRBD1 as a possible D gene (5 bases). This CDR3 reads CAWSVVGAENTEAFF. In DNA form, the CDR3 reads TGTGCCTGGAGTGTAGTTGGGGCCGAGAACACTGAAGCTTTCTTT.